The T cell receptor (beta chain) under discussion was sequenced for a study of blood T cell repertoires in COVID-19. Whole-study context: Sources were T cells, B-cell-depleted T cells, or PBMCs; the material itself was cDNA or gDNA.

The junction had 5 bases not matched to a gene; V was cut back by 2 bases and J by 5 bases. From germline, CDR1 is LNHDA and CDR2 SQIVND (reference sequence). CDR3 length: 14 amino acids. The repertoire was sequenced with immunoSEQ multiplex PCR; TCRdb's copy has only in-frame clones and lacks some. The repertoire holds some 400,000 clones, with about 89% as singletons. Sequenced input: peripheral blood. The chain recombines TRBV19 with TRBJ1-1, with 7 bases matching TRBD1. The receptor's source is a woman aged 25 to 39 with COVID-19, enrolled during active disease. The CDR3 loop is CASSINRGETEAFF. Written as DNA, the CDR3 is TGTGCCAGTAGTATAAACAGGGGTGAGACTGAAGCTTTCTTT.